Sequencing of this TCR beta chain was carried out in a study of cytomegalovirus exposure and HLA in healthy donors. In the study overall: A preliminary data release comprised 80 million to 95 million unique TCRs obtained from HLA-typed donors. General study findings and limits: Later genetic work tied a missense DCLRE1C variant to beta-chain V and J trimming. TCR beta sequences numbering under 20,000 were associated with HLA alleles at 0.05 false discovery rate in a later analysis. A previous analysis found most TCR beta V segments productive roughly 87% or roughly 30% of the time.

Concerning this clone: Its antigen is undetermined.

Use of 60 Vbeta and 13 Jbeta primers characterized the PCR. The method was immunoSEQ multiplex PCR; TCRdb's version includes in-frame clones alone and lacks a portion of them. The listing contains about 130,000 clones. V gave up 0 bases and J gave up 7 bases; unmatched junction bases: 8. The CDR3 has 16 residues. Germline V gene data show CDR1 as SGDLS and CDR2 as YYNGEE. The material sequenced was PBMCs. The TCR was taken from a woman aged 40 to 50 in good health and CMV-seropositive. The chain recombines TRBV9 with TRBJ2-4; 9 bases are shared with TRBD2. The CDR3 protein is CASSVGVAGVGNIQYF. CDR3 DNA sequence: TGTGCCAGCAGCGTAGGGGTAGCGGGAGTGGGGAACATTCAGTACTTC.